What follows are 8 T cell receptor beta chains derived from one specimen sequenced in a study of blood T cell repertoires in COVID-19. Method: immunoSEQ multiplex PCR; TCRdb's copy keeps in-frame clones and lacks some. The sample records about 130,000 clones, around 73% being singletons. What was sequenced was peripheral blood. Receptors were obtained from a man in his sixties who had recovered from COVID-19.

This chain connects TRBV6-5 to TRBJ1-6, with D perhaps matching TRBD1 (6 bases). CDR1 and CDR2 from the germline V gene are MNHEY and SVGAGI. The V end was cut by 8 bases, the J end by 11 bases, with 16 bases between. The CDR3 extends over 13 amino acids. CDR3 sequence: CASGRDHRAPLHF. CDR3 bases: TGTGCCAGCGGGAGAGACCACAGGGCACCCCTCCACTTT.

The CDR3 coding sequence is TGTGCCAGCAGCCTTCGGAGCGACTATGGCTACACCTTC. Translation: CASSLRSDYGYTF. The chain carries TRBV3-1 (or the pseudogene TRBV3-2) and TRBJ1-2; D gene unclear. The ends were cut back, 4 bases at V and 3 bases at J, with 9 bases in the middle. The V gene's germline CDR1 is LGHDT and CDR2 YNNKEL (reference sequence). There are 13 residues in the CDR3.

This clone was counted only a few times. V gene TRBV19 combines with J gene TRBJ1-6, with a tentative D call TRBD1 (6 bases). V was clipped by 6 bases and J by 7 bases, with 19 bases between them. CDR3 length equals 16 residues. CDR1 is LNHDA and CDR2 is SQIVND in the germline V gene (reference sequence). The CDR3 sequence: CASSLRDNTANSPLHF. Here the CDR3 DNA reads TGTGCCAGTAGCCTCCGGGACAATACAGCGAATTCACCCCTCCACTTT.

The chain employs TRBV4-2 and TRBJ1-1, with D perhaps matching TRBD1 (5 bases). Germline values: CDR1 LGHNA, CDR2 YNFKEQ. Deletions cut 3 bases from V and 6 bases from J, with 11 bases between. The CDR3 contains 13 residues. CDR3 sequence: CASSHAGRAEAFF. The DNA for the CDR3 is TGTGCCAGCAGCCATGCAGGGAGGGCTGAAGCTTTCTTT.

V and J are TRBV5-5 and TRBJ1-5; 8 bases align to TRBD1. J gave up 2 bases and V 4 bases, and 5 bases lay outside the gene matches. CDR1 SGHKS and CDR2 YYEKEE come from the germline V gene (reference sequence). The CDR3 extends over 15 amino acids. The CDR3: CASSPTGEGNQPQHF. The CDR3 DNA reads as TGTGCCAGCAGCCCGACAGGGGAGGGCAATCAGCCCCAGCATTTT. The full variable domain, completed using reference TRBV5-5 and TRBJ1-5, is DAGVTQSPTHLIKTRGQQVTLRCSPISGHKSVSWYQQVLGQGPQFIFQYYEKEERGRGNFPDRFSARQFPNYSSELNVNALLLGDSALYLCASSPTGEGNQPQHFGDGTRLSIL.

This sequence joins TRBV10-3 and TRBJ1-1, with no clear D. The ends were cut back, 10 bases at V and 4 bases at J, with 10 bases in the middle. This CDR3 has 11 amino acids. The germline V gene has CDR1 ENHRY and CDR2 SYGVKD. The CDR3 DNA reads as TGTGCCACTCGAGGTATCACTGAAGCTTTCTTT. This gives the protein CATRGITEAFF.

In DNA form, the CDR3 reads TGTGCCAGCAGCTGGGGGACAGAGCAAGAGACCCAGTACTTC. Encoded protein: CASSWGTEQETQYF. V gene TRBV7-2 combines with J gene TRBJ2-5; 7 nucleotides agree with TRBD1. From germline, CDR1 is SGHTA and CDR2 FQGNSA. V dropped 4 bases and J dropped 2; count of bases not matched to a gene: 4. The CDR3 extends over 14 amino acids. Looking up the rest from reference TRBV7-2 and TRBJ2-5 gives the full variable domain: GAGVSQSPSNKVTEKGKDVELRCDPISGHTALYWYRQSLGQGLEFLIYFQGNSAPDKSGLPSDRFSAERTGGSVSTLTIQRTQQEDSAVYLCASSWGTEQETQYFGPGTRLLVL.

The V call is TRBV7-8, the J call TRBJ2-7, with 10 bases identical to TRBD1. The V gene's germline CDR1 is SGHVS and CDR2 FQNEAQ. V gave up 5 bases and J gave up 2 bases; unmatched junction bases: 3. There are 14 residues in the CDR3. In nucleotides, the CDR3 is TGTGCCAGCAGCGGGGGGACAGGGGCCTACGAGCAGTACTTC. Protein: CASSGGTGAYEQYF. Full variable domain (missing parts from reference TRBV7-8 and TRBJ2-7): GAGVSQSPRYKVAKRGQDVALRCDPISGHVSLFWYQQALGQGPEFLTYFQNEAQLDKSGLPSDRFFAERPEGSVSTLKIQRTQQEDSAVYLCASSGGTGAYEQYFGPGTRLTVT.